This is a list of T cell receptor beta chains from one sample in a study of T cells in Graves' hyperthyroidism and ophthalmopathy. TCRdb used MiXCR to reprocess the multiplex PCR reads, holding one entry per CDR3 protein. The data show approximately 530,000 distinct CDR3 sequences, with approximately 15% seen just once and around a sixth held by the top ten. The sample taken for sequencing was blood. These receptors all stem from a woman under 30 with Graves' hyperthyroidism. Both conserved end residues are part of each CDR3. Fields, in order: J gene, D gene, V gene, CDR3 protein. D genes are given only for firm matches.

J gene: TRBJ1-5; D gene: .; V gene: TRBV12-3/TRBV12-4; CDR3 protein: CASSLVGPQGSSNQPQHF
J gene: TRBJ2-2; D gene: .; V gene: TRBV7-2; CDR3 protein: CASSWQGSNTGELFF
J gene: TRBJ2-3; D gene: .; V gene: TRBV10-1; CDR3 protein: CASSGLPSTDTQYF
J gene: TRBJ2-1; D gene: .; V gene: TRBV19; CDR3 protein: CASSNRGYRDEQFF
J gene: TRBJ2-7; D gene: .; V gene: TRBV29-1; CDR3 protein: CSASPLGPYEQYF
J gene: TRBJ2-3; D gene: TRBD2; V gene: TRBV3-1; CDR3 protein: CASSPRPGLASDTQYF
J gene: TRBJ1-2; D gene: .; V gene: TRBV20-1; CDR3 protein: CSAFSGGRNYGYTF
J gene: TRBJ2-1; D gene: .; V gene: TRBV7-9; CDR3 protein: CASSLTYSNEQFF
J gene: TRBJ2-3; D gene: .; V gene: TRBV7-7; CDR3 protein: CASSLDSGTDTQYF
J gene: TRBJ1-1; D gene: .; V gene: TRBV12-3/TRBV12-4; CDR3 protein: CASSPGGGSTEAFF
J gene: TRBJ2-5; D gene: TRBD1; V gene: TRBV20-1; CDR3 protein: CSARDLRVGGAETQYF
J gene: TRBJ1-2; D gene: .; V gene: TRBV28; CDR3 protein: CASVARGDIYGYTF
J gene: TRBJ1-2; D gene: .; V gene: TRBV7-2; CDR3 protein: CASSLGNEGYTF
J gene: TRBJ2-5; D gene: .; V gene: TRBV7-9; CDR3 protein: CASSLAPKTQYF
J gene: TRBJ1-5; D gene: .; V gene: TRBV5-1; CDR3 protein: CASSLEGNSNQPQHF
J gene: TRBJ2-3; D gene: .; V gene: TRBV4-1; CDR3 protein: CASSQVKGADTQYF
J gene: TRBJ1-1; D gene: .; V gene: TRBV19; CDR3 protein: CASSIDRPDTRGEAFF
J gene: TRBJ2-4; D gene: TRBD2; V gene: TRBV19; CDR3 protein: CASSTGGTDIQYF
J gene: TRBJ2-5; D gene: TRBD2; V gene: TRBV20-1; CDR3 protein: CSAREASGASRTQYF
J gene: TRBJ2-5; D gene: TRBD2; V gene: TRBV7-2; CDR3 protein: CASSLGGLAGVETQYF
J gene: TRBJ2-1; D gene: TRBD2; V gene: TRBV20-1; CDR3 protein: CSLLRTSGFGNEQFF
J gene: TRBJ2-7; D gene: TRBD1; V gene: TRBV29-1; CDR3 protein: CSVLTGQSYEQYF
J gene: TRBJ2-7; D gene: TRBD2; V gene: TRBV4-1; CDR3 protein: CASSPPTSGTYEQYF
J gene: TRBJ2-7; D gene: TRBD2; V gene: TRBV6-1; CDR3 protein: CASRASGLPYEQYF
J gene: TRBJ1-4; D gene: .; V gene: TRBV9; CDR3 protein: CASSVQDGNEKLFF
J gene: TRBJ2-7; D gene: TRBD2; V gene: TRBV20-1; CDR3 protein: CSAREIGKSSYEQYF
J gene: TRBJ2-7; D gene: TRBD2; V gene: TRBV2; CDR3 protein: CASSRLAGNEQYF
J gene: TRBJ2-1; D gene: TRBD2; V gene: TRBV19; CDR3 protein: CASSITSGRDEQFF
J gene: TRBJ1-2; D gene: TRBD1; V gene: TRBV28; CDR3 protein: CASSSRTGGRFGYTF
J gene: TRBJ2-3; D gene: .; V gene: TRBV28; CDR3 protein: CASSLGTGTDTQYF
J gene: TRBJ2-3; D gene: TRBD2; V gene: TRBV5-1; CDR3 protein: CASSLTGLARHSTDTQYF
J gene: TRBJ2-3; D gene: TRBD2; V gene: TRBV9; CDR3 protein: CASTAAGGPTDTQYF
J gene: TRBJ2-1; D gene: .; V gene: TRBV2; CDR3 protein: CASTGGDYNEQFF
J gene: TRBJ2-1; D gene: .; V gene: TRBV7-9; CDR3 protein: CASSLSLGDLGKQFF
J gene: TRBJ1-6; D gene: .; V gene: TRBV28; CDR3 protein: CASSSQTGYYSPLHF
J gene: TRBJ1-4; D gene: .; V gene: TRBV7-9; CDR3 protein: CASTPSATNEKLFF
J gene: TRBJ1-1; D gene: .; V gene: TRBV15; CDR3 protein: CATSSRDFGTEAFF
J gene: TRBJ1-2; D gene: .; V gene: TRBV6-1; CDR3 protein: CASLGVLGAPGDYGYTF
J gene: TRBJ2-1; D gene: .; V gene: TRBV20-1; CDR3 protein: CSARDRTTRSYNEQFF
J gene: TRBJ2-3; D gene: .; V gene: TRBV20-1; CDR3 protein: CSASLTSYTQYF
J gene: TRBJ2-3; D gene: TRBD2; V gene: TRBV5-1; CDR3 protein: CASSYGGGPFTQTSQYF
J gene: TRBJ2-7; D gene: TRBD1; V gene: TRBV18; CDR3 protein: CASSYRDRGSYEQYF
J gene: TRBJ1-5; D gene: TRBD1; V gene: TRBV28; CDR3 protein: CASRQGTGGNQPQHF
J gene: TRBJ2-3; D gene: TRBD2; V gene: TRBV20-1; CDR3 protein: CSAPWGGVTDTQYF
J gene: TRBJ2-1; D gene: .; V gene: TRBV10-3; CDR3 protein: CAISESRQGGNNEQFF
J gene: TRBJ2-2; D gene: .; V gene: TRBV5-1; CDR3 protein: CASSTGPRQFTGELFF
J gene: TRBJ2-7; D gene: .; V gene: TRBV20-1; CDR3 protein: CSATQGPNAYEQYF
J gene: TRBJ1-1; D gene: .; V gene: TRBV30; CDR3 protein: CAWTSLNAEAFF
J gene: TRBJ2-5; D gene: TRBD2; V gene: TRBV3-1; CDR3 protein: CASSQDQLAKTQYF
J gene: TRBJ1-4; D gene: TRBD1; V gene: TRBV12-3/TRBV12-4; CDR3 protein: CASSFGDRNEKLFF
J gene: TRBJ1-5; D gene: .; V gene: TRBV24-1; CDR3 protein: CATSDPSAPLNQPQHF
J gene: TRBJ2-1; D gene: TRBD2; V gene: TRBV11-2; CDR3 protein: CASSSRVGLAGADEQFF
J gene: TRBJ2-1; D gene: TRBD2; V gene: TRBV7-2; CDR3 protein: CASSLGQTSGRGNEQFF
J gene: TRBJ2-7; D gene: .; V gene: TRBV19; CDR3 protein: CASSNPTPSYEQYF
J gene: TRBJ1-1; D gene: .; V gene: TRBV6-5; CDR3 protein: CASNYVNTEAFF